This T cell receptor beta chain was recovered during a study of early T cells in non-severe SARS-CoV-2 infection. Study overall: The chains were unpaired, and the sequenced material was bulk RNA from unsorted whole blood.

Notes on the study in general: Matching with VDJdb favored anti-spike CD8 responses (missing private and CD4 specificities).

Trimming took off 0 bases at V and 5 bases at J, with 6 bases between the two ends. This CDR3 has 13 residues. Germline CDR1 reads LGHDT; CDR2 reads YNNKEL (reference sequence). Individually, cDNA molecules had unique molecular identifiers attached to them. MiXCR, run by TCRdb on the 5' RACE reads, gives a single entry per CDR3 protein. Of 100,000 to 130,000 distinct CDR3 sequences listed, roughly 10% are singletons. This clonotype was observed a handful of times. Its antigen is currently unknown. Input material: whole blood. This chain uses TRBV3-1 with TRBJ2-3; no definite D call. The sequence was obtained from an adult who was a healthcare worker with PCR-confirmed SARS-CoV-2 infection or an uninfected control (not recorded which). The DNA of the CDR3 is TGTGCCAGCAGCCAAGACCGGATAGATACGCAGTATTTT. Amino acid sequence: CASSQDRIDTQYF.